This TCR beta chain comes out of a study of OX40 agonist ivuxolimab in advanced cancers. Study at large: From roughly 20 to 90 years was the age range, with a mean of around 56 years, and around 83% were male. Enrollees could have had prior anti-PD-1, anti-PD-L1 or anti-CTLA-4 therapy, which over 35% had received.

The CDR3 is 12 residues long. Deletions cut 6 bases from V and 6 bases from J, with 9 bases between. The V gene's germline CDR1 is SGHVS and CDR2 FNYEAQ. This clone was observed a handful of times. The table came from immunoSEQ multiplex PCR; TCRdb's copy has only in-frame clones and leaves some out. The sample shows 40,000 to 50,000 clones, around 88% of them seen only once. The TCR originated in an adult with an advanced solid tumor such as melanoma, head and neck, liver or kidney cancer. Source: CD4+ or CD8+ T cells sorted from blood, taken in a trial of the OX40 agonist ivuxolimab. This chain connects TRBV7-6 to TRBJ1-5; D perhaps matches TRBD1 (5 bases). CDR3 sequence: CASSQGGQPQHF. The CDR3 DNA follows: TGTGCCAGCAGTCAGGGCGGTCAGCCCCAGCATTTT.